The 21 T cell receptor beta chains below were found in one sample sequenced in a study of blood T cell repertoires in COVID-19. Profiling relied on immunoSEQ multiplex PCR, and the TCRdb table lists in-frame clones only, not all of them. Of about 210,000 clones in the sample, around 87% were seen once. Sequencing input: peripheral blood. Receptor source: a man aged 55 to 70 who had recovered from COVID-19.

The chain carries TRBV5-4 and TRBJ1-1; TRBD1 is a possible D gene (5 bases). Trimming shortened V by 0 bases and J by 2 bases, and 11 bases separated the two germline ends. The CDR3 extends over 15 amino acids. CDR1 SGHNT and CDR2 YYREEE come from the germline V gene (reference sequence). The CDR3 nucleotides are TGTGCCAGCAGCTTGGCTTCGGGGGTAAACACTGAAGCTTTCTTT. Translation gives CASSLASGVNTEAFF. Full variable domain (rest looked up from reference TRBV5-4 and TRBJ1-1): ETGVTQSPTHLIKTRGQQVTLRCSSQSGHNTVSWYQQALGQGPQFIFQYYREEENGRGNFPPRFSGLQFPNYSSELNVNALELDDSALYLCASSLASGVNTEAFFGQGTRLTVV.

J is TRBJ1-1 and V is TRBV19; unclear D gene. The CDR3 length is 15 residues. Trimming left V 7 bases short and J 3 bases short, with 18 bases between. From germline, CDR1 is LNHDA and CDR2 SQIVND (reference sequence). CDR3 bases: TGTGCCAGTACACACAAGGGAGCCCCCTACACTGAAGCTTTCTTT. Residues: CASTHKGAPYTEAFF.

The chain couples TRBV30 to TRBJ1-1; 7 positions agree with TRBD1. CDR3 length: 16 amino acids. CDR1 GTSNPN and CDR2 SVGIG come from the germline V gene (reference sequence). V shed 2 bases and J 0 bases; nucleotides not matched to a gene: 9. The CDR3 spells CAWSPTGSNMNTEAFF. For the CDR3, the DNA is TGTGCCTGGAGTCCGACAGGGTCAAACATGAACACTGAAGCTTTCTTT.

The rearrangement joins TRBV7-2 to TRBJ2-5; TRBD1 matches at 9 bases. Losses at the gene ends were 3 bases for V and 2 bases for J; bases not matched to a gene: 1. Germline CDR1 is SGHTA and CDR2 is FQGNSA. The CDR3 covers 14 residues. The CDR3, as DNA: TGTGCCAGCAGCTTTGACAGGGGGCAAGAGACCCAGTACTTC. The encoded protein is CASSFDRGQETQYF.

The chain combines TRBV9 with TRBJ2-7, with D unresolved. Germline loops: CDR1 SGDLS, CDR2 YYNGEE. The CDR3 loop spans 13 amino acids. Trimming stripped 3 bases from V and 2 bases from J, with 9 bases between. CDR3 coding DNA: TGTGCCAGCAGCGCCGGCGGCCCCTACGAGCAGTACTTC. It is translated as CASSAGGPYEQYF.

This chain links TRBV7-2 with TRBJ2-1, with 12 positions matching TRBD1. Germline lookup yields CDR1 SGHTA and CDR2 FQGNSA. The CDR3 has 17 residues. J was trimmed by 6 bases and V by 1 base; bases with no gene match: 7. CDR3 nucleotides: TGTGCCAGCAGCTTAGAGTGGGGACAGGGGGCGATCAATGAGCAGTTCTTC. This sequence encodes CASSLEWGQGAINEQFF.

The count of this clone is one. V is TRBV6-5 and J is TRBJ2-1; the D gene is possibly TRBD2 (7 bases). The CDR3 runs 14 residues. Germline CDR1 is MNHEY and CDR2 is SVGAGI. Trimming took 8 bases from V and 9 from J, leaving 20 bases between them. Written as DNA, the CDR3 is TGTGCCAGCCGAAGGGGGGGTCTGTTGGGTGAGCAGTTCTTC. This codes for CASRRGGLLGEQFF.

J is TRBJ2-3 and V is TRBV6-2 or TRBV6-3; 8 bases match TRBD2. CDR3 length equals 17 residues. Germline CDR1 reads MNHEY; CDR2 reads SVGEGT. Germline trimming cut 4 bases from V and 6 bases from J; bases unmatched to any gene: 15. DNA for the CDR3: TGTGCCAGCAGTTCTCACCTTACTGGCGGGGGGCGGGATACGCAGTATTTT. It yields the protein CASSSHLTGGGRDTQYF.

This clone was found once. The chain couples TRBV29-1 to TRBJ1-3; TRBD1 aligns across 7 bases. CDR1 is SQVTM, CDR2 ANQGSEA, per germline. V was pared by 6 bases and J by 4 bases, with 6 bases of the junction left unmatched. This CDR3 has 13 residues. The CDR3 region is CSVEGALGNTIYF. Written as DNA, the CDR3 is TGCAGCGTGGAGGGGGCGCTGGGAAACACCATATATTTT.

This chain uses TRBV7-8 with TRBJ2-5; TRBD2 aligns across 15 bases. The V gene's germline CDR1 is SGHVS and CDR2 FQNEAQ. CDR3 length: 17 amino acids. Trimming at V came to 5 bases and at J to 5 bases, leaving 9 bases not matched to a gene. The CDR3 here is CASSLRTSGGAGETQYF. The CDR3 coding sequence is TGTGCCAGCAGCCTGCGGACTAGCGGGGGGGCGGGGGAGACCCAGTACTTC.

This chain connects TRBV5-5 to TRBJ2-5; no clear D gene. The CDR3 has 12 amino acids. Germline CDR1 reads SGHKS; CDR2 reads YYEKEE (reference sequence). Trimming shortened V by 4 bases and J by 2 bases, and 6 bases separated the two germline ends. CDR3 sequence reads: CASSENQETQYF. The CDR3, as DNA: TGTGCCAGCAGCGAGAATCAAGAGACCCAGTACTTC.

The V gene is TRBV7-8, the J gene TRBJ2-5; 7 bases map to TRBD1. CDR1 and CDR2 (germline): SGHVS, FQNEAQ. Losses at the gene ends were 5 bases for V and 2 bases for J; bases not matched to a gene: 5. The CDR3 runs to 14 residues. CDR3 loop: CASSQDREQETQYF. The CDR3 DNA sequence: TGTGCCAGCAGCCAAGACAGGGAACAAGAGACCCAGTACTTC.

The gene calls are TRBV4-1 and TRBJ2-1; weak D call: TRBD2 (6 bases). The CDR3 has 16 residues. The germline V gene has CDR1 MGHRA and CDR2 YSYEKL. Trimming pared 0 bases from V and 0 bases from J, leaving 9 bases between. The DNA for the CDR3 is TGCGCCAGCAGCCAAGAGGGCGGGATCTCCTACAATGAGCAGTTCTTC. Protein: CASSQEGGISYNEQFF.

Concerning this clone itself: Since no conserved phenylalanine or tryptophan closes the CDR3, a read error is the likely cause. Because the CDR3's place on the DNA is in doubt, the DNA is left out and the CDR3 is given as listed by TCRdb. The chain combines TRBV4-1 with TRBJ1-2. Germline V gives CDR1 MGHRA, CDR2 YSYEKL. The CDR3 contains 11 residues when both ends are counted. Here the CDR3 reads CASSQVLGVWR.

The chain joins TRBV4-1 to TRBJ2-2, with 9 bases that match TRBD1. This CDR3 has 15 amino acids. The germline gives CDR1 MGHRA, CDR2 YSYEKL. The V and J ends lost 5 bases and 4 bases, in that order; junction bases with no gene match: 5. The CDR3 nucleotides read TGCGCCAGCAGCGCGGACAGGGGCGGCACCGGGGAGCTGTTTTTT. Protein product: CASSADRGGTGELFF.

This clone was seen more than once but under ten times. The chain recombines TRBV19 with TRBJ1-1, with 7 bases lining up with TRBD1. With V trimmed by 9 bases and J by 7 bases, 11 bases remained unmatched. From germline, CDR1 is LNHDA and CDR2 SQIVND (reference sequence). CDR3 length: 13 residues. The CDR3 coding sequence is TGTGCCAGCGCCCGGGACAGCGGACTTGAAGCTTTCTTT. This sequence encodes CASARDSGLEAFF.

The chain is built from TRBV7-2 and TRBJ1-1; D is ambiguous. Germline assignment: CDR1 SGHTA and CDR2 FQGNSA. There are 11 residues in the CDR3. V lost 2 bases and J lost 6, with 4 bases in between. The CDR3 DNA reads TGTGCCAGCAGCTTACGTTCTGAAGCTTTCTTT. It yields the protein CASSLRSEAFF.

The rearrangement links TRBV19 to TRBJ2-2, with 15 bases fitting TRBD2. Germline CDR1 and CDR2: LNHDA and SQIVND (reference sequence). The CDR3 loop spans 18 amino acids. Losses at the gene ends were 7 bases for V and 3 bases for J; bases not matched to a gene: 9. The CDR3 reads CASKPGLAGGLDTGELFF. The CDR3 DNA is TGTGCCAGTAAACCGGGACTAGCGGGAGGATTAGACACCGGGGAGCTGTTTTTT.

This chain connects TRBV6-5 to TRBJ1-2; the D gene is possibly TRBD1 (5 bases). Germline-derived CDR1 and CDR2 are MNHEY and SVGAGI. The CDR3 is made up of 12 amino acids. Deletions cut 4 bases from V and 8 bases from J, with 11 bases between. The CDR3 sequence: CASSLVGAGYTF. Written as DNA, the CDR3 is TGTGCCAGCAGTTTGGTAGGGGCGGGCTACACCTTC.

The chain has TRBV9 and TRBJ2-7, with a possible D match to TRBD2 (6 bases). The CDR3 contains 12 residues. V lost 4 bases and J 6 bases, leaving 11 bases between the germline ends. Germline assignment: CDR1 SGDLS and CDR2 YYNGEE. The CDR3 sequence: CASSPRLGEQYF. The CDR3 DNA sequence: TGTGCCAGCAGCCCAAGACTAGGCGAGCAGTACTTC.

The rearrangement joins TRBV24-1 to TRBJ2-3; the match to TRBD1 covers 7 bases. This CDR3 region has 18 residues. The trim removed 0 bases at V and 2 bases at J, leaving 10 bases unmatched. The V gene's germline CDR1 is KGHDR and CDR2 SFDVKD. In DNA form, the CDR3 reads TGTGCCACCAGTGATTTGGGAAGGGGGCCCCAACCCACAGATACGCAGTATTTT. It translates to CATSDLGRGPQPTDTQYF.